These T cell receptor beta chains were read from a single sample in a study of T-cell reconstitution after alpha-beta-depleted transplantation in children. TCRdb reanalysed the PCR reads using MiXCR and keeps one entry per CDR3 protein. The table includes around 440,000 distinct CDR3 sequences, 15% to 20% detected once. This sample comprised PBMCs, mostly from graft donor cells, obtained 360 days after TCRalphabeta/CD19-depleted stem cell transplant. These receptors were obtained from a boy under two years old who had a stem cell transplant for Wiskott-Aldrich syndrome, so the T cells may come from the graft donor. CDR3s include the opening cysteine and the closing phenylalanine or tryptophan. A D gene is named only where the DNA matches it firmly. Clone size is shown for a subset of rows, as once, few, many or a class of expanded clone.

j_call d_call clone_size v_call cdr3_nt cdr3_aa
TRBJ2-6 . few TRBV28 TGTGCCAGCAGTTTCTGGAGTCCCTCTGGGGCCAACGTCCTGACTTTC CASSFWSPSGANVLTF
TRBJ2-2 TRBD1 once TRBV7-6 TGTGCCAGCAGAACTACAGGGGCTGACACCGGGGAGCTGTTTTTT CASRTTGADTGELFF
TRBJ1-5 . few TRBV12-3/TRBV12-4 TGTGCCAGCAGTTTATGGTGGGAGGGAAATCAGCCCCAGCATTTT CASSLWWEGNQPQHF
TRBJ2-4 . . TRBV12-3/TRBV12-4 TGTGCCAGCAGCCCCGCCCGCGGGCGACCCAAAAACATTCAGTACTTC CASSPARGRPKNIQYF
TRBJ2-5 . few TRBV5-1 TGCGCCAGCAGCCCGGGGGAGGCCGCCGGGGGAGAGACCCAGTACTTC CASSPGEAAGGETQYF
TRBJ1-1 . . TRBV20-1 TGCAGTGCCCTCAAGGGACGGGCCACTGAAGCTTTCTTT CSALKGRATEAFF
TRBJ1-2 TRBD1 . TRBV29-1 TGCAGCGTTGGAGGACAGGGGACCTATGGCTACACCTTC CSVGGQGTYGYTF
TRBJ2-5 TRBD2 . TRBV7-6 TGTGCCAGCAGCTTAGGGCCCCTGTCTCGACTAGCGGGGGGGCAAGAGACCCAGTACTTC CASSLGPLSRLAGGQETQYF
TRBJ1-5 . few TRBV4-1 TGCGCCAGCAGCCAAGGGGCTAGACAGCCCCAGCATTTT CASSQGARQPQHF
TRBJ2-4 . few TRBV3-1 TGTGCCAGCAGCCACAACAGGGATTGGAAAAACATTCAGTACTTC CASSHNRDWKNIQYF
TRBJ1-1 . few TRBV5-1 TGCGCCAGCAGATTTGAGGACGGGAACACTGAAGCTTTCTTT CASRFEDGNTEAFF
TRBJ2-2 . . TRBV3-1 TGTGCCAGCAGCCAAGAAAGGAAGCCGACGCCCGGGGAGCTGTTTTTT CASSQERKPTPGELFF
TRBJ2-1 . . TRBV19 TGTGCCAGTAGTATCGGGGCAGGGGATTGGGGTGAGCAGTTCTTC CASSIGAGDWGEQFF
TRBJ2-3 TRBD2 . TRBV2 TGTGCCAGCAGGAGACTAGCGGGGGGATTCACAGATACGCAGTATTTT CASRRLAGGFTDTQYF
TRBJ2-1 TRBD2 . TRBV27 TGTGCCAGCAGTTATTTAAGGACGGGACTAGCGGGAGCTGATGAGCAGTTCTTC CASSYLRTGLAGADEQFF
TRBJ2-1 TRBD2 few TRBV20-1 TGCAGTGCTAGACTCCCGGTAGTACTAGCGGGAGCCAATGAGCAGTTCTTC CSARLPVVLAGANEQFF
TRBJ2-4 . . TRBV5-1 TGCGCCAGCAGCTTGGACAGAAGAGGGGCCAAAAACATTCAGTACTTC CASSLDRRGAKNIQYF
TRBJ2-1 . few TRBV20-1 TGCAGTGCTAGAGGTCGCCCAAACTACAATGAGCAGTTCTTC CSARGRPNYNEQFF
TRBJ2-1 TRBD2 few TRBV4-3 TGCGCCAGCAGCCACCTCACTAGGCTAGCGGGAGGGGATGAGCAGTTCTTC CASSHLTRLAGGDEQFF
TRBJ1-5 . many TRBV12-3/TRBV12-4 TGTGCCAGCAGTCCTGCCCCTTCCACTCAGCCCCAGCATTTT CASSPAPSTQPQHF
TRBJ2-3 TRBD2 . TRBV15 TGTGCCACCAGCAGAACCGGGACTAGCGGGAGTGCAGATACGCAGTATTTT CATSRTGTSGSADTQYF
TRBJ2-7 TRBD2 . TRBV3-1 TGTGCCAGCAGCCATGGCGGGAGTCTGAGCTCCTACGAGCAGTACTTC CASSHGGSLSSYEQYF
TRBJ2-3 TRBD2 few TRBV5-1 TGCGCCAGCAGCTTGAGCGGGAGGACGACAGATACGCAGTATTTT CASSLSGRTTDTQYF
TRBJ2-1 . many TRBV5-1 TGCGCCAGCAGCAAGCTCGATGAGCAGTTCTTC CASSKLDEQFF
TRBJ2-5 TRBD2 . TRBV13 TGTGCCAGCAGCTTAGGACCCATACTAGCGGGGGGTCAAGAGACCCAGTACTTC CASSLGPILAGGQETQYF
TRBJ2-5 . . TRBV7-6 TGTGCCAGCAGCTTTAGCGTGGGCCAAGAGACCCAGTACTTC CASSFSVGQETQYF
TRBJ2-1 TRBD1 . TRBV5-1 TGCGCCAGCAGCTTGCCCACGGCAGGGGGTATCTACAATGAGCAGTTCTTC CASSLPTAGGIYNEQFF
TRBJ1-4 . . TRBV7-9 TGTGCCAGCAGCTTAGCGCTTTTTAGCTTAAATGAAAAACTGTTTTTT CASSLALFSLNEKLFF
TRBJ2-6 . few TRBV10-3 TGTGCCATCAGTGGGTTATTAGGACAGCAGAGCTCTGGGGCCAACGTCCTGACTTTC CAISGLLGQQSSGANVLTF
TRBJ2-2 . few TRBV11-2 TGTGCCAGCAGCTTAGGGGCACCGAACACCGGGGAGCTGTTTTTT CASSLGAPNTGELFF
TRBJ2-7 TRBD2 . TRBV12-3/TRBV12-4 TGTGCCAGCAGTTGGGGGGGGAAACTACGTGAGCAGTACTTC CASSWGGKLREQYF
TRBJ2-1 . many TRBV12-3/TRBV12-4 TGTGCCAGCAGTTTAGCGAGCGGTAGGGGTTACAATGAGCAGTTCTTC CASSLASGRGYNEQFF
TRBJ2-1 . many TRBV6-2/TRBV6-3 TGTGCCAGCAGTGGAGACTCCAAGTACAATGAGCAGTTCTTC CASSGDSKYNEQFF
TRBJ2-2 . many TRBV7-9 TGTGCCAGCAGCTTAGTCGGGACCTACACCGGGGAGCTGTTTTTT CASSLVGTYTGELFF
TRBJ2-5 . . TRBV12-3/TRBV12-4 TGTGCCAGCTCAGAGAGTGAAGAGACCCAGTACTTC CASSESEETQYF
TRBJ2-1 TRBD2 few TRBV12-3/TRBV12-4 TGTGCCAGCAGTTTGGAACTAGCGGGAAGCCCTAGGTATGAGCAGTTCTTC CASSLELAGSPRYEQFF
TRBJ1-2 . few TRBV4-1 TGCGCCAGCAGCGTTATTGGGGCGTACGGCTACACCTTC CASSVIGAYGYTF
TRBJ2-1 . . TRBV24-1 TGTGCCACCAGTGATTTAGCGGGTGGGCTCTACAATGAGCAGTTCTTC CATSDLAGGLYNEQFF
TRBJ2-1 TRBD2 few TRBV5-1 TGCGCCAGCAGCTTCACTAGCGGGAGGGCCTACAATGAGCAGTTCTTC CASSFTSGRAYNEQFF
TRBJ2-1 TRBD2 few TRBV4-3 TGCGCCAGCAGCCAAAGACTAGCGGGAGGGACAATGAGCAGTGAGCAGTTCTTC CASSQRLAGGTMSSEQFF
TRBJ2-1 TRBD2 . TRBV7-9 TGTGCCAGCAGCTTAGGTCTAACGGGACTAGCATTAAATGAGCAGTTCTTC CASSLGLTGLALNEQFF
TRBJ2-5 . few TRBV5-1 TGCGCCAGCAGCTTAGAAATGACTCAGTACTTC CASSLEMTQYF
TRBJ2-1 TRBD2 few TRBV11-2 TGTGCCAGCACCCTAGCGGGAGTATACAATGAGCAGTTCTTC CASTLAGVYNEQFF
TRBJ2-7 . many TRBV7-7 TGTGCCAGTCAGTGGCAGGCAAACTACGAGCAGTACTTC CASQWQANYEQYF
TRBJ2-4 TRBD1 . TRBV20-1 TGCAGTGCTAACCGACAGGGTAGGAACATTCAGTACTTC CSANRQGRNIQYF
TRBJ1-2 . . TRBV6-5 TGTGCCAGCAGTTACGGCCAGGGTGGTCCCCTCTATGGCTACACCTTC CASSYGQGGPLYGYTF
TRBJ2-5 . . TRBV4-3 TGCGCCAGCAGCCACTACTCTACAGGGAACCAAGAGACCCAGTACTTC CASSHYSTGNQETQYF
TRBJ2-1 . . TRBV4-2 TGTGCCAGCAGCCCCGAGGCCAAAAATGAGCAGTTCTTC CASSPEAKNEQFF
TRBJ2-2 . many TRBV27 TGTGCCAGCAGTTTTAGGGCCGGGGAGCTGTTTTTT CASSFRAGELFF
TRBJ2-1 . . TRBV20-1 TGCAGTGCCCTTGCCATCGGGAAGAGCTCCTACAATGAGCAGTTCTTC CSALAIGKSSYNEQFF
TRBJ2-3 TRBD2 . TRBV20-1 TGCAGTGCTAGCGGGACTAGCGGGATGACAGATACGCAGTATTTT CSASGTSGMTDTQYF
TRBJ2-2 . few TRBV4-1 TGCGCCAGCAGCCATATGGGTGGGACCGGGGAGCTGTTTTTT CASSHMGGTGELFF
TRBJ2-7 TRBD1 few TRBV5-1 TGCGCCAGCAGCTTGTGGGACCAGGGGGCTGGCGAGCAGTACTTC CASSLWDQGAGEQYF
TRBJ2-5 TRBD2 . TRBV5-4 TGTGCCAGCAGCTTTTGGCTAGCGGGGCGATATCAAGAGACCCAGTACTTC CASSFWLAGRYQETQYF
TRBJ2-7 TRBD2 few TRBV12-3/TRBV12-4 TGTGCCAGCAGTTCGACTAGCGGGAGTGGCGAGCAGTACTTC CASSSTSGSGEQYF
TRBJ2-1 TRBD2 few TRBV7-2 TGTGCCAGCAGCTCTACCGGGACTAGCGGGTATTACAATGAGCAGTTCTTC CASSSTGTSGYYNEQFF
TRBJ2-2 TRBD2 many TRBV10-3 TGTGCCACCACTAGGGGGAGTAGCGGGAGTACCGGGGAGCTGTTTTTT CATTRGSSGSTGELFF
TRBJ2-1 TRBD2 . TRBV11-2 TGTGCCAGCAGCTATGGGAGGGAAAATGAGCAGTTCTTC CASSYGRENEQFF